The T cell receptor (beta chain) under discussion was sequenced for a study of vaccination and CD4 T cells after COVID-19. Study findings and constraints: Convalescent patients' vaccine-specific clones were spike mono-reactive in 304 of 307 cases.

With the Oncomine TCR Beta short-read assay, DNA from cultured CD4+ T cells was sequenced. Each CDR3 protein is one row after TCRdb ran MiXCR on the PCR reads. The sample lists 8,500 to 13,000 distinct CDR3 sequences; 43% were seen once. The count of this clonotype is one. Antigen specificity is unknown. As to treatment: approximately nine-day PBMC culture with coronavirus spike peptide pools or control peptides (ViraFEST assay). V lost 4 bases to trimming and J lost 9 bases; unmatched junction nucleotides: 11. The CDR3 runs to 15 residues. Germline CDR1 is LNHDA and CDR2 is SQIVND (reference sequence).

The rearrangement joins TRBV19 to TRBJ2-4, with 8 positions matching TRBD1. The specimen was CD4+ T cells from blood, cultured in vitro. This clonotype was sampled from a human donor who had recovered from COVID-19. Written as DNA, the CDR3 is TGTGCCAGTAGTACTACCTCCGGGACAGGAGGCATTCAGTACTTC. Translation: CASSTTSGTGGIQYF.